The 12 T cell receptor beta chains listed next were all sequenced from one sample in a study of vaccination and CD4 T cells after COVID-19. Their antigens remain unidentified. The treatment is: roughly 10-day PBMC culture with coronavirus spike peptide pools or control peptides (ViraFEST assay). Sequencing of the DNA from cultured CD4+ T cells was carried out with the Oncomine TCR Beta short-read assay. TCRdb re-derived calls from the PCR reads in MiXCR, one entry per CDR3 protein. Here the sample spans about 15,000 distinct CDR3 sequences, about 38% being singletons. The sequenced sample was cultured CD4+ T cells from blood. These receptors were collected from a human donor with COVID-19.

This clonotype has a handful of counts. The chain has TRBV7-2 and TRBJ2-3; D ambiguous. The CDR3 covers 14 residues. Trimming stripped 5 bases from V and 2 bases from J, with 11 bases between. CDR1 and CDR2 from the germline V gene are SGHTA and FQGNSA. CDR3 residues: CASSLRPYTDTQYF. CDR3 coding DNA: TGTGCCAGCAGCCTTAGACCGTACACAGATACGCAGTATTTT.

The chain combines TRBV7-2 with TRBJ2-4, with 9 bases fitting TRBD1. Germline assignment: CDR1 SGHTA and CDR2 FQGNSA. Trimming removed 5 bases from V and 2 bases from J; junction bases left unmatched: 13. The CDR3 has 18 residues. DNA of the CDR3: TGTGCCAGCAGCGACGGGACAGGGTTGGGTGTAACCAAAAACATTCAGTACTTC. It is translated as CASSDGTGLGVTKNIQYF.

This clonotype was detected once. This chain joins TRBV11-2 and TRBJ2-7, with D possibly being TRBD1 (6 bases). CDR1 is SGHAT and CDR2 is FQNNGV in the germline V gene. This CDR3 has 15 amino acids. Trimming pared 6 bases from V and 7 bases from J, leaving 22 bases between. The CDR3: CASRSVRGLVGEQYF. The CDR3 DNA reads as TGTGCCAGCAGATCCGTCAGGGGTTTGGTGGGGGAGCAGTACTTC.

The rearrangement links TRBV30 to TRBJ1-1; a possible D gene is TRBD1 (5 bases). Trimming pared 2 bases from V and 3 bases from J, leaving 13 bases between. Germline lookup yields CDR1 GTSNPN and CDR2 SVGIG (reference sequence). The CDR3 runs 14 residues. The DNA of the CDR3 is TGTGCCTGGAGTATTCAGGGTTTGGACACTGAAGCTTTCTTT. Translated: CAWSIQGLDTEAFF.

The rearrangement links TRBV18 to TRBJ2-3; 7 nucleotides align to TRBD1. CDR1 is KGHSH, CDR2 LQKENI, per germline. J lost 3 bases, V lost 4 bases, and 7 bases had no gene match. This CDR3 spans 15 amino acids. The CDR3 protein is CASSLSQQGTDTQYF. Written as DNA, the CDR3 is TGTGCCAGCTCACTCAGTCAACAGGGGACAGATACGCAGTATTTT.

In this sample, this clonotype turned up a few times. This chain joins TRBV19 and TRBJ1-1; weak D call: TRBD1 (6 bases). The germline CDR1 and CDR2 sequences are LNHDA and SQIVND (reference sequence). The CDR3 totals 13 residues. V was clipped by 3 bases and J by 12 bases, with 17 bases between them. Written as DNA, the CDR3 is TGTGCCAGTAGTATGCCTGGACAGCCCGCGACTTTCTTT. This gives the protein CASSMPGQPATFF.

This clonotype was counted between two and nine times. The chain uses TRBV18 and TRBJ1-3, with D perhaps matching TRBD1 (5 bases). Per germline, CDR1 KGHSH and CDR2 LQKENI. Trimming stripped 2 bases from V and 3 bases from J, with 8 bases between. The CDR3 spans 14 residues. CDR3 amino acids: CASSPDRNGNTIYF. CDR3 DNA: TGTGCCAGCTCACCAGACAGAAATGGAAACACCATATATTTT.

The genes are TRBV6-1 and TRBJ1-2; 8 bases agree with TRBD1. This CDR3 contains 15 residues. Unmatched junction bases numbered 7, after V lost 6 bases and J lost 1 base. Per the germline V gene, CDR1 is MNHNS and CDR2 is SASEGT. The chain's CDR3 is CASRGDRLGNYGYTF. The CDR3 DNA reads as TGTGCCAGCAGGGGGGACAGGTTGGGTAACTATGGCTACACCTTC.

V is TRBV10-3 and J is TRBJ2-5; D may correspond to TRBD1 or TRBD2 (5 bases each). The germline CDR1 and CDR2 sequences are ENHRY and SYGVKD. The CDR3 loop spans 13 amino acids. The V gene lost 7 bases and the J gene lost 0 bases, with 9 bases spanning the gap. CDR3 in DNA: TGTGCCATCAATCGGGACCACCAAGAGACCCAGTACTTC. This codes for CAINRDHQETQYF.

The chain recombines TRBV12-3 or TRBV12-4 with TRBJ1-5; tentatively, D is TRBD1 (6 bases). V was pared by 5 bases and J by 5 bases, with 13 bases between. CDR3 length: 14 amino acids. The CDR3 DNA sequence: TGTGCCAGCAGTCCCAGGGGAGGGCATCAGCCCCAGCATTTT. This gives the protein CASSPRGGHQPQHF.

The V call is TRBV12-3 or TRBV12-4, the J call TRBJ2-3; D possibly corresponds to TRBD2 (7 bases). CDR3 length equals 16 residues. Trimming took off 3 bases at V and 4 bases at J, with 17 bases between the two ends. This chain's CDR3 is CASSFRRGLRSDTQYF. In nucleotides, the CDR3 is TGTGCCAGCAGTTTTAGGCGGGGGCTCCGCTCAGATACGCAGTATTTT.

Only a few counts were recorded for this clonotype. This rearrangement joins TRBV2 to TRBJ1-5; D uncertain. The CDR3 is 14 residues long. In germline, CDR1 is SNHLY, CDR2 FYNNEI. V was cut by 7 bases and J by 0 bases, with 10 bases left in between. The CDR3 DNA reads as TGTGCCAGCAATGGGGAGTATAGCAATCAGCCCCAGCATTTT. Amino acid sequence: CASNGEYSNQPQHF.